The entry below gives a single T cell receptor (beta chain) sequence along with its context. Its antigen is currently unknown. This entry belongs to a study of shared clonotypes between healthy human individuals. The donors, all of them Caucasian adults, lived in Nashville, Tennessee. Findings and caveats of the study: Represented diversity, genetic and exposure-history alike, was limited by few donors. The sole specimen, blood, was sampled, and tissue repertoires likely differ.

Unsorted PBMC replicate PCRs used around 320 ng DNA, tens of thousands of T cell genomes. Profiled with immunoSEQ multiplex PCR; TCRdb holds only in-frame clones, not every one. The top ten clones hold more than 9.5% of a sample with 450,000 to 500,000 clones, roughly 80% of them seen once. The sequencing input was PBMCs. This receptor was taken from a woman aged 40 to 55 in good health. Some clones in this sample may be carry-over from other donors' samples.

The CDR3 region has the DNA TGCGCCAGCAGCCCTTGGACTAGCGGCTACAATGAGCAGTTCTTC. It yields the protein CASSPWTSGYNEQFF. The chain combines TRBV4-1 with TRBJ2-1, with TRBD2 identical over 10 bases. The germline V gene has CDR1 MGHRA and CDR2 YSYEKL. The CDR3 has 15 residues. The J segment lost 3 bases and the V segment lost 4 bases, leaving 3 bases of the junction unmatched.